What follows describes a single T cell receptor (beta chain). Antigen specificity is unknown. The study ran the assay at deep level. Clones were read by immunoSEQ multiplex PCR, and TCRdb kept only the in-frame ones, dropping some. Among nearly 1,000,000 clones, 70% to 85% were seen once, and the ten largest hold about 1.5%. This record comes from a study of shared clonotypes between healthy human individuals. Study results and limitations: A generally larger estimated richness was seen in naive subsets than in memory subsets.

The CDR3 is made up of 11 amino acids. Germline assignment: CDR1 SNHLY and CDR2 FYNNEI. Trimming left V 4 bases short and J 8 bases short, with 5 bases between. Sequenced material: memory CD4+ T cells sorted from blood. The subset: CD45RA-negative fraction. This sequence originates from a man younger than 35 in good health. The chain combines TRBV2 with TRBJ1-4; D not certain. CDR3 residues: CASSAREKLFF. The CDR3 region has the DNA TGTGCCAGCAGTGCCAGAGAAAAACTGTTTTTT.